Only a few counts were recorded for the clone carrying this T cell receptor (beta chain). Its antigen is unknown. Germline V gene data show CDR1 as DFQATT and CDR2 as SNEGSKA (reference sequence). This CDR3 contains 16 residues. V was cut by 0 bases and J by 8 bases, with 20 bases left in between. Through Arm-PCR of CDR3 regions and iRepertoire HTBI primers, TCR beta libraries were built. MiXCR, applied by TCRdb to the multiplex PCR reads, yields one record per CDR3 protein. The table records about 530,000 distinct CDR3 sequences, 15% to 20% of them present only once. Indicated time point: newly diagnosed GD, antithyroid drugs for less than 3 months. RNA from PBMCs was the source of the TCR library. These data belong to a study of regulatory T cells in long-lasting Graves disease. Whole-study context: Recently diagnosed Graves' patients had received antithyroid drugs for under 3 months. Regarding the study as a whole: TCR diversity was lower in persistent Graves' patients than in newly diagnosed ones.

These same data were also listed under a study on T cells in Graves' hyperthyroidism and ophthalmopathy. As that report states: The majority of expanded thyroid clonotypes above 0.001 also appeared in blood.

This chain links TRBV20-1 with TRBJ1-5; D gene unclear. The receptor comes from a woman aged 35-60 years with Graves disease. The material sequenced was peripheral blood mononuclear cells (PBMCs), taken at new diagnosis, from a patient treated with antithyroid drugs. The CDR3 spells CSARDWANRFKEPQHF. As DNA, the CDR3 is TGCAGTGCTAGAGATTGGGCAAACAGATTCAAGGAGCCCCAGCATTTT.